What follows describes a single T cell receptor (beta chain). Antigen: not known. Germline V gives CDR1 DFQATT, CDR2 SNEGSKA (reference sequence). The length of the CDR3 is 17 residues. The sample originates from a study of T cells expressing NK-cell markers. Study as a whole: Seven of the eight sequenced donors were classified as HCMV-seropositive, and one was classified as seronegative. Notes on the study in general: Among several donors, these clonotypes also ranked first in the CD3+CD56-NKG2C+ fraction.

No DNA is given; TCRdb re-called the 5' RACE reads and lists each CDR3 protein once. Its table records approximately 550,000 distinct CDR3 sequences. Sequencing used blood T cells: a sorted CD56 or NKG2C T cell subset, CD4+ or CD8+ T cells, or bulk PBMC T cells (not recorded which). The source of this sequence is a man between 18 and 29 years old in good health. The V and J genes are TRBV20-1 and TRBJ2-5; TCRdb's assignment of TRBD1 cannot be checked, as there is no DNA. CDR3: CSASNTPGQAVKETQYF.